The 27 T cell receptor beta chains below come from one sample, sequenced in a study of shared clonotypes between healthy human individuals. TCRdb's table, derived via immunoSEQ multiplex PCR, lists solely in-frame clones and lacks some. The table records roughly 2 million clones, roughly 95% of them present only once. Input material: naive CD4+ T cells sorted from blood. Regarding subset: CD45RA+ positively selected. These receptors came from a man between 18 and 29 years old in good health.

The CDR3 loop is CAISESGTNQPQHF. The DNA of the CDR3 is TGTGCCATCAGTGAATCTGGGACGAATCAGCCCCAGCATTTT. The gene calls are TRBV10-3 and TRBJ1-5; a weak D match, TRBD1 (5 bases). The V and J ends lost 3 bases and 4 bases respectively, with 10 bases between them. CDR1 is ENHRY and CDR2 is SYGVKD in the germline V gene. This CDR3 comprises 14 residues.

The chain couples TRBV28 to TRBJ1-2, with D unclear. Per germline, CDR1 MDHEN and CDR2 SYDVKM. V lost 6 bases to trimming and J lost 5 bases, with 16 bases between them. This CDR3 contains 14 residues. The CDR3 coding sequence is TGTGCCAGCAGGGAGCGACCGCTAGGGTATGGCTACACCTTC. As protein: CASRERPLGYGYTF.

This chain connects TRBV7-9 to TRBJ2-5, with a tentative D call TRBD1 (5 bases). Germline V CDR1 and CDR2: SEHNR, FQNEAQ (reference sequence). Trimming cost V 1 base and J 3 bases, with 12 bases left between them. The CDR3 length is 15 residues. In DNA form, the CDR3 reads TGTGCCAGCAGCTTAGACAGGAGCGATAAAGAGACCCAGTACTTC. The encoded protein is CASSLDRSDKETQYF. The whole variable domain, filled in from reference TRBV7-9 and TRBJ2-5, reads DTGVSQNPRHKITKRGQNVTFRCDPISEHNRLYWYRQTLGQGPEFLTYFQNEAQLEKSRLLSDRFSAERPKGSFSTLEIQRTEQGDSAMYLCASSLDRSDKETQYFGPGTRLLVL.

As for this clone: This sample also contains other DNA sequences that code for the same CDR3. This chain uses TRBV7-2 with TRBJ2-5; D might be TRBD1 (6 bases). Trimming stripped 1 base from V and 5 bases from J, with 8 bases between. Germline lookup yields CDR1 SGHTA and CDR2 FQGNSA. The CDR3 spans 13 residues. CDR3 residues: CASSLGRGETQYF. In nucleotides, the CDR3 is TGTGCCAGCAGCTTAGGAAGGGGGGAGACCCAGTACTTC.

The rearrangement joins TRBV9 to TRBJ2-1; D call uncertain. The CDR3 runs 15 residues. CDR1 is SGDLS, CDR2 YYNGEE, per germline. With 0 bases removed from V and 2 bases from J, the gap between germline ends came to 9 bases. The CDR3 is CASSVGLSTYNEQFF. The CDR3 nucleotides read TGTGCCAGCAGCGTAGGGCTCTCTACCTACAATGAGCAGTTCTTC.

The chain has TRBV7-9 and TRBJ2-7; 7 bases match TRBD1. Germline lookup yields CDR1 SEHNR and CDR2 FQNEAQ (reference sequence). The V gene end was trimmed by 0 bases and the J gene end by 5 bases; junction bases not matched to a gene: 4. The CDR3 is 14 residues long. The CDR3 here is CASSLAATGDEQYF. The CDR3 DNA is TGTGCCAGCAGCTTAGCGGCAACAGGGGACGAGCAGTACTTC.

V gene TRBV18 combines with J gene TRBJ1-1; 9 bases fit TRBD1. Germline CDR1 KGHSH, CDR2 LQKENI. J lost 1 base, V lost 4 bases, and 1 base had no gene match. This CDR3 region has 14 residues. The CDR3 sequence is CASSQQGANTEAFF. In DNA, the CDR3 is TGTGCCAGCTCACAACAGGGGGCGAACACTGAAGCTTTCTTT.

The V and J genes are TRBV30 and TRBJ1-1; TRBD1 agrees at 7 bases. Germline CDR1 is GTSNPN and CDR2 is SVGIG (reference sequence). V trimming: 3 bases; J trimming: 0 bases; junction bases outside the gene matches: 7. This CDR3 contains 15 residues. The CDR3 DNA is TGTGCCTGGAGCTGGGCTGGGACAGTGAACACTGAAGCTTTCTTT. It translates to CAWSWAGTVNTEAFF.

Turning to this clone: Different DNA sequences within this sample yield the same CDR3. This chain joins TRBV18 and TRBJ2-7; a possible D gene is TRBD1 (6 bases). The V and J ends lost 3 bases and 0 bases respectively, with 9 bases between them. The CDR3 runs to 14 residues. Germline CDR1 reads KGHSH; CDR2 reads LQKENI. CDR3 protein: CASSPTGTSYEQYF. The DNA for the CDR3 is TGTGCCAGCTCACCGACAGGAACCTCCTACGAGCAGTACTTC.

V is TRBV12-5 and J is TRBJ2-1; 11 bases line up with TRBD2. The CDR3 is 18 residues long. J gave up 0 bases and V 7 bases, and 11 bases lay outside the gene matches. Germline loops: CDR1 LGHNT, CDR2 FRNRAP. The CDR3 region is CASVSTSSGRSSYNEQFF. CDR3 DNA sequence: TGTGCTAGTGTCTCGACATCTAGCGGGAGGAGCTCCTACAATGAGCAGTTCTTC. The full variable domain, completed using reference TRBV12-5 and TRBJ2-1, is DARVTQTPRHKVTEMGQEVTMRCQPILGHNTVFWYRQTMMQGLELLAYFRNRAPLDDSGMPKDRFSAEMPDATLATLKIQPSEPRDSAVYFCASVSTSSGRSSYNEQFFGPGTRLTVL.

CDR3 nucleotide sequence: TGCGCCAGCAGCTCCATAGCGGGAGGGATCTACGAGCAGTACTTC. It encodes CASSSIAGGIYEQYF. The chain couples TRBV5-1 to TRBJ2-7; the match to TRBD2 covers 11 bases. The germline V gene has CDR1 SGHRS and CDR2 YFSETQ. The length of the CDR3 is 15 residues. V was pared by 3 bases and J by 3 bases, with 5 bases of the junction left unmatched.

This clone occurred a few times. The junction departs from germline at one end; a sequencing error may be responsible. The CDR3 spells CAISDPGTGEIF. CDR3 sequence (DNA): TGTGCCATCAGTGACCCCGGGACAGGGGAAATCTTT. This chain connects TRBV10-3 to TRBJ1-6; the match to TRBD1 covers 10 bases. The CDR3 totals 12 residues. Germline V gives CDR1 ENHRY, CDR2 SYGVKD.

V is TRBV12-5 and J is TRBJ1-4; 7 bases are a match to TRBD1. Germline loops: CDR1 LGHNT, CDR2 FRNRAP. There are 14 residues in the CDR3. Trimming at V came to 4 bases and at J to 7 bases, leaving 6 bases not matched to a gene. In nucleotides, the CDR3 is TGTGCTAGTGGTTCACGGACAGGTGGTGAAAAACTGTTTTTT. It encodes CASGSRTGGEKLFF.

The chain joins TRBV7-9 to TRBJ2-5, with unresolved D. The CDR3 sequence is 14 residues long. V was cut by 5 bases and J by 0 bases, with 10 bases left in between. CDR1 and CDR2 from the germline V gene are SEHNR and FQNEAQ (reference sequence). Written as DNA, the CDR3 is TGTGCCAGCAGCATGAGACGGAACCAAGAGACCCAGTACTTC. This sequence encodes CASSMRRNQETQYF.

This sequence joins TRBV5-8 and TRBJ1-2; the D gene is possibly TRBD1 (5 bases). CDR1 SGHTS and CDR2 YDEGEE come from the germline V gene. This CDR3 is 13 amino acids long. Trimming shortened V by 2 bases and J by 7 bases, and 12 bases separated the two germline ends. DNA of the CDR3: TGTGCCAGCAGCTTTCAAGGGAGGGGTGGCTACACCTTC. This gives the protein CASSFQGRGGYTF.

The rearrangement uses TRBV30 and TRBJ2-1, with TRBD2 matching over 9 bases. V dropped 4 bases and J dropped 4; count of bases not matched to a gene: 2. This CDR3 is built from 13 residues. Germline CDR1 reads GTSNPN; CDR2 reads SVGIG (reference sequence). The chain's CDR3 is CAWKTSGYNEQFF. The CDR3 nucleotides are TGTGCCTGGAAGACTAGCGGATACAATGAGCAGTTCTTC.

V and J are TRBV14 and TRBJ2-1; TRBD2 might be the D (6 bases). Germline CDR1 reads SGHDN; CDR2 reads FVKESK. Trimming left V 7 bases short and J 1 base short, with 11 bases between. The CDR3 spans 14 residues. The CDR3 protein is CASNRDSSYNEQFF. The DNA of the CDR3 is TGTGCCAGCAACCGGGACTCATCCTACAATGAGCAGTTCTTC.

The chain couples TRBV6-6 to TRBJ1-2; 8 bases agree with TRBD1. CDR1 and CDR2 (germline): MNHNY, SVGAGI (reference sequence). CDR3 length equals 16 residues. Losses at the gene ends were 0 bases for V and 7 bases for J; bases not matched to a gene: 10. In DNA, the CDR3 is TGTGCCAGCAGTTACTCGACTTCCAGGACAGGGTTTGGCTACACCTTC. It translates to CASSYSTSRTGFGYTF.

This sequence joins TRBV7-2 and TRBJ2-7, with D tentatively TRBD1 (6 bases). With 4 bases removed from V and 7 bases from J, the gap between germline ends came to 20 bases. Germline loops: CDR1 SGHTA, CDR2 FQGNSA. The CDR3 has 15 residues. The CDR3 is CASSSGPSQGREQYF. The CDR3 coding sequence is TGTGCCAGCAGCTCCGGTCCTTCGCAGGGGCGGGAGCAGTACTTC.

The rearrangement links TRBV7-9 to TRBJ2-5; D might be TRBD1 (6 bases). The CDR3 has 15 amino acids. Germline V gene lookup returns CDR1 SEHNR and CDR2 FQNEAQ (reference sequence). With 3 bases removed from V and 5 bases from J, the gap between germline ends came to 16 bases. Here the CDR3 reads CASSFIRDTSETQYF. Here the CDR3 DNA reads TGTGCCAGCAGCTTCATCAGGGACACCAGCGAGACCCAGTACTTC. The variable domain in full, completed from reference TRBV7-9 and TRBJ2-5, reads DTGVSQNPRHKITKRGQNVTFRCDPISEHNRLYWYRQTLGQGPEFLTYFQNEAQLEKSRLLSDRFSAERPKGSFSTLEIQRTEQGDSAMYLCASSFIRDTSETQYFGPGTRLLVL.

The V gene is TRBV18, the J gene TRBJ1-5; D remains ambiguous. CDR3 size: 18 residues. Germline values: CDR1 KGHSH, CDR2 LQKENI. Trimming removed 1 base at V and 0 bases at J, with 16 bases between. CDR3 sequence (DNA): TGTGCCAGCTCACCACGGGCCAGCCTAACCGATAGCAATCAGCCCCAGCATTTT. Protein: CASSPRASLTDSNQPQHF.

J is TRBJ1-1 and V is TRBV6-1, with a weak D call TRBD1 (5 bases). The CDR3 consists of 14 residues. The V and J ends lost 2 bases and 6 bases respectively, with 13 bases between them. CDR1 is MNHNS and CDR2 is SASEGT in the germline V gene. DNA for the CDR3: TGTGCCAGCAGTGAATCGGGGGGTAGACCTGAAGCTTTCTTT. Translation: CASSESGGRPEAFF.

The rearrangement links TRBV29-1 to TRBJ2-5; 7 nucleotides agree with TRBD2. CDR1 and CDR2 (germline): SQVTM, ANQGSEA. The junction had 10 bases not matched to a gene; V was cut back by 4 bases and J by 2 bases. CDR3 length: 15 amino acids. DNA for the CDR3: TGCAGCGTTGTATTATGGGCTAGCGGACAAGAGACCCAGTACTTC. This translates into CSVVLWASGQETQYF.

This chain uses TRBV18 with TRBJ1-1; D is possibly TRBD1 (5 bases). Germline lookup yields CDR1 KGHSH and CDR2 LQKENI. V lost 5 bases and J 1 base, leaving 8 bases between the germline ends. The CDR3 is 13 residues long. CDR3 DNA sequence: TGTGCCAGCTCAATGACAGAGAACACTGAAGCTTTCTTT. Protein sequence: CASSMTENTEAFF.

The gene calls are TRBV5-1 and TRBJ2-5; 8 bases agree with TRBD2. This CDR3 contains 16 residues. The germline V gene has CDR1 SGHRS and CDR2 YFSETQ. Trimming took 2 bases from V and 1 from J; bases not matched to a gene: 7. CDR3 DNA sequence: TGCGCCAGCAGCTTTTCTGCGGGGGGAAGCCAAGAGACCCAGTACTTC. Its translation is CASSFSAGGSQETQYF. The full variable domain, its missing parts supplied by reference TRBV5-1 and TRBJ2-5, is KAGVTQTPRYLIKTRGQQVTLSCSPISGHRSVSWYQQTPGQGLQFLFEYFSETQRNKGNFPGRFSGRQFSNSRSEMNVSTLELGDSALYLCASSFSAGGSQETQYFGPGTRLLVL.

J is TRBJ2-1 and V is TRBV9; D might be TRBD2 (5 bases). The V gene's germline CDR1 is SGDLS and CDR2 YYNGEE. This CDR3 region has 14 residues. Trimming stripped 7 bases from V and 2 bases from J, with 13 bases between. The CDR3 nucleotides read TGTGCCAGCTGGTCGGGGAATCCCTACAATGAGCAGTTCTTC. Amino acids: CASWSGNPYNEQFF. Full variable domain (remainder filled in from reference TRBV9 and TRBJ2-1): DSGVTQTPKHLITATGQRVTLRCSPRSGDLSVYWYQQSLDQGLQFLIQYYNGEERAKGNILERFSAQQFPDLHSELNLSSLELGDSALYFCASWSGNPYNEQFFGPGTRLTVL.

The chain is built from TRBV7-9 and TRBJ1-2, with D unclear. The CDR3 is 17 amino acids. Per the germline V gene, CDR1 is SEHNR and CDR2 is FQNEAQ (reference sequence). Trimming left V 2 bases short and J 3 bases short, with 19 bases between. This CDR3 reads CASSLSPGKGPYYGYTF. CDR3 nucleotides: TGTGCCAGCAGCTTATCCCCTGGGAAGGGCCCTTACTATGGCTACACCTTC.